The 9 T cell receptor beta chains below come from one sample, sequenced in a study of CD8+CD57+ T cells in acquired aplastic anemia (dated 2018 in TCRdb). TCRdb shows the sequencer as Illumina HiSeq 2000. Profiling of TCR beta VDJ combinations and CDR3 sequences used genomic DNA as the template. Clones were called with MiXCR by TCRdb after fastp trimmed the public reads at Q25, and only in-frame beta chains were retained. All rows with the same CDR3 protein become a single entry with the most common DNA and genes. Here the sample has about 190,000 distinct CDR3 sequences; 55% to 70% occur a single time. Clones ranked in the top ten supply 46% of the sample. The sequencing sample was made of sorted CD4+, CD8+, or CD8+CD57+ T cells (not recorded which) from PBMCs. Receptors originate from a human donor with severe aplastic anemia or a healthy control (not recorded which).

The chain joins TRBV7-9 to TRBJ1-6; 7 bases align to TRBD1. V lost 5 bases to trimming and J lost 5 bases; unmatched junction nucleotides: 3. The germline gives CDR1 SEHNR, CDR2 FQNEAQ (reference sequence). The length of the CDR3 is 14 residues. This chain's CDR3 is CASSRGQDNSPLHF. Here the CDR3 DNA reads TGTGCCAGCAGCCGTGGACAGGATAATTCACCCCTCCACTTT.

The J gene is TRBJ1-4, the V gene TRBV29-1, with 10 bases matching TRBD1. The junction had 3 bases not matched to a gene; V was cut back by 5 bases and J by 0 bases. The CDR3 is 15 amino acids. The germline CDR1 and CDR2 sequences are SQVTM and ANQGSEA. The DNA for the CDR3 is TGCAGCGTTAAGGGACAGGGGACAACTAATGAAAAACTGTTTTTT. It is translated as CSVKGQGTTNEKLFF. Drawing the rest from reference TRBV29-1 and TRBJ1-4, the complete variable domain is SAVISQKPSRDICQRGTSLTIQCQVDSQVTMMFWYRQQPGQSLTLIATANQGSEATYESGFVIDKFPISRPNLTFSTLTVSNMSPEDSSIYLCSVKGQGTTNEKLFFGSGTQLSVL.

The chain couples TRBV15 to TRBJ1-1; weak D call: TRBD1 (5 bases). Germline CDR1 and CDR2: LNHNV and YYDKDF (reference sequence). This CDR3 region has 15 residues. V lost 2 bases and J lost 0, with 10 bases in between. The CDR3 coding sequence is TGTGCCACCAGCAGATCAGGGAGGGTGAACACTGAAGCTTTCTTT. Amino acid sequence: CATSRSGRVNTEAFF.

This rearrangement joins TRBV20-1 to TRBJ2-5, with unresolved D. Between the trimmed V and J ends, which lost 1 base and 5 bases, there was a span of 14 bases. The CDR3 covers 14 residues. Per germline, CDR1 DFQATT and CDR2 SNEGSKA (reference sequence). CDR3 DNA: TGCAGTGCTAGAGGACCGGACCCGACGGAGACCCAGTACTTC. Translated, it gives CSARGPDPTETQYF.

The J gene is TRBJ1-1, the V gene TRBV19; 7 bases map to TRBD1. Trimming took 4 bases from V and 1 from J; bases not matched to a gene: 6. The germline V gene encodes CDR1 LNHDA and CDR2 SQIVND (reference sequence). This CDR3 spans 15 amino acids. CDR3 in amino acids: CASSTTGVGNTEAFF. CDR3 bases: TGTGCCAGTAGTACCACAGGGGTCGGGAACACTGAAGCTTTCTTT. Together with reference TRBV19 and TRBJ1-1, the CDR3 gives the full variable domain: DGGITQSPKYLFRKEGQNVTLSCEQNLNHDAMYWYRQDPGQGLRLIYYSQIVNDFQKGDIAEGYSVSREKKESFPLTVTSAQKNPTAFYLCASSTTGVGNTEAFFGQGTRLTVV.

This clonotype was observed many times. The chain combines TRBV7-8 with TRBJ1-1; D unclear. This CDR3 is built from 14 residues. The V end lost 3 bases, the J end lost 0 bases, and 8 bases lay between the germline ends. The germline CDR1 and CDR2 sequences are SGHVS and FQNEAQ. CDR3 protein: CASSFGGLNTEAFF. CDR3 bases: TGTGCCAGCAGCTTCGGCGGATTGAACACTGAAGCTTTCTTT. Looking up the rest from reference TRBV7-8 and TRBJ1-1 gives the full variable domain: GAGVSQSPRYKVAKRGQDVALRCDPISGHVSLFWYQQALGQGPEFLTYFQNEAQLDKSGLPSDRFFAERPEGSVSTLKIQRTQQEDSAVYLCASSFGGLNTEAFFGQGTRLTVV.

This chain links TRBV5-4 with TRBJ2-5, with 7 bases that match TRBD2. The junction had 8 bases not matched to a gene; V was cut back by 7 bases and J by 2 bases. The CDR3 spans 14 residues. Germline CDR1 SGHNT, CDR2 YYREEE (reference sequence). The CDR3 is CASSSRGIQETQYF. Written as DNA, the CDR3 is TGTGCCAGCTCTTCGCGGGGGATTCAAGAGACCCAGTACTTC.

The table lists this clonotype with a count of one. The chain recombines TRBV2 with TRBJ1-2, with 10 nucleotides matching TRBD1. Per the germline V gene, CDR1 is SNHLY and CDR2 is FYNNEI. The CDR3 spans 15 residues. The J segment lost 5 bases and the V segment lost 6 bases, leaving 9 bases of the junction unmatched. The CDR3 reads CASSAGTGALYGYTF. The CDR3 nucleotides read TGTGCCAGCAGCGCCGGGACAGGGGCTTTGTATGGCTACACCTTC.

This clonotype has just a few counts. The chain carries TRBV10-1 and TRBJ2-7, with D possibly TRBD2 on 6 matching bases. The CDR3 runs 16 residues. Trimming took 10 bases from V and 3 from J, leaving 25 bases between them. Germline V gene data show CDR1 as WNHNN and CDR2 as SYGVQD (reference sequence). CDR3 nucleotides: TGCGCCACTCCTAGGCGACGGGGGATACCCTTCTACGAGCAGTACTTC. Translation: CATPRRRGIPFYEQYF.